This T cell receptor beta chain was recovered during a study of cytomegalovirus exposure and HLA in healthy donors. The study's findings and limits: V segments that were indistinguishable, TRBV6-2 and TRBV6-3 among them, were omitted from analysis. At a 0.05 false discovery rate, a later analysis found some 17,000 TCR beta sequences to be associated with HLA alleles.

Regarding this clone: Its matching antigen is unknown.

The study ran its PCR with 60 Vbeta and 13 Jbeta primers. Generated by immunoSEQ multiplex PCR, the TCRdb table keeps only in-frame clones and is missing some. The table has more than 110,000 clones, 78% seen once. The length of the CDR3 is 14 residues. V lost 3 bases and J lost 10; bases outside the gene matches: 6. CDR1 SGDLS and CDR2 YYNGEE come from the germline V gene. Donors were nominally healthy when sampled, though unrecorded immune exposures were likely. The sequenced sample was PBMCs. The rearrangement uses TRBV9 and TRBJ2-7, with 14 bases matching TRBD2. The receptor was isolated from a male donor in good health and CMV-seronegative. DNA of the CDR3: TGTGCCAGCAGCGCGACTAGCGGGAGGGAGGCCCAGTACTTC. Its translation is CASSATSGREAQYF.